Below are 24 T cell receptor beta chains sequenced from a single sample in a study of blood T cell repertoires in COVID-19. Clones were read by immunoSEQ multiplex PCR, and TCRdb kept only the in-frame ones, dropping some. This table holds fewer than 150,000 clones, about 87% found once. Sequences were obtained from peripheral blood. These receptors originate from a woman between 65 and 79 years old with acute or convalescent COVID-19.

In this sample, this clone turned up a few times. This chain connects TRBV7-3 to TRBJ1-1; D gene ambiguous. Germline CDR1 is SGHTA and CDR2 is FQGTGA. V was trimmed by 10 bases and J by 4 bases, leaving 22 bases between them. There are 15 residues in the CDR3. The CDR3 reads CATSAAPLLRTEAFF. The CDR3, as DNA: TGTGCCACCTCCGCGGCACCCTTGTTACGCACTGAAGCTTTCTTT.

This clone was detected only a few times. The sample contains more than one DNA sequence encoding this CDR3. The chain recombines TRBV27 with TRBJ1-1, with TRBD1 as a possible D gene (5 bases). Deletions cut 5 bases from V and 5 bases from J, with 12 bases between. Germline V lookup: CDR1 MNHEY, CDR2 SMNVEV (reference sequence). The CDR3 is made up of 13 amino acids. CDR3 DNA sequence: TGTGCCAGCAGTCTGGGACTGCGGACTGAAGCTTTCTTT. Encoded protein: CASSLGLRTEAFF.

V gene TRBV19 combines with J gene TRBJ2-1, with 7 bases identical to TRBD1. The CDR3 consists of 14 residues. J lost 0 bases, V lost 7 bases, and 3 bases had no gene match. CDR1 LNHDA and CDR2 SQIVND come from the germline V gene (reference sequence). The CDR3 is CASTRDSSYNEQFF. The CDR3 DNA sequence: TGTGCCAGTACTCGGGACAGCTCCTACAATGAGCAGTTCTTC.

The V gene is TRBV13, the J gene TRBJ1-3, with D uncertain. CDR1 and CDR2 (germline): PRHDT, FYEKMQ (reference sequence). This CDR3 has 17 amino acids. Trimming shortened V by 3 bases and J by 0 bases, and 15 bases separated the two germline ends. The CDR3 DNA reads as TGTGCCAGCAGCTTCACGACTGCCTCGAGCTCTGGAAACACCATATATTTT. Amino acids: CASSFTTASSSGNTIYF.

The genes are TRBV7-9 and TRBJ2-5, with D possibly TRBD2 on 6 matching bases. The CDR3 totals 16 residues. Trimming cost V 1 base and J 0 bases, with 12 bases left between them. Germline assignment: CDR1 SEHNR and CDR2 FQNEAQ (reference sequence). CDR3 sequence (DNA): TGTGCCAGCAGCTTAGTTAGTGGGGGGTACCAAGAGACCCAGTACTTC. Translated: CASSLVSGGYQETQYF.

This rearrangement joins TRBV5-1 to TRBJ1-1; 9 nucleotides line up with TRBD1. Germline assignment: CDR1 SGHRS and CDR2 YFSETQ. V lost 4 bases and J lost 2; bases outside the gene matches: 3. The CDR3 loop spans 14 amino acids. The CDR3 spells CASSPDRGNTEAFF. DNA of the CDR3: TGCGCCAGCAGCCCGGACAGGGGAAACACTGAAGCTTTCTTT.

The V gene is TRBV27, the J gene TRBJ2-1; 8 bases are shared with TRBD2. The CDR3 runs 16 residues. V gave up 5 bases and J gave up 3 bases; unmatched junction bases: 9. In germline, CDR1 is MNHEY, CDR2 SMNVEV (reference sequence). Written as DNA, the CDR3 is TGTGCCAGCAGTCGAACCCGTCGGGGGGGCTACAATGAGCAGTTCTTC. It specifies CASSRTRRGGYNEQFF.

The chain couples TRBV6-6 to TRBJ1-1; D not certain. This CDR3 contains 14 residues. Trimming took off 2 bases at V and 1 base at J, with 8 bases between the two ends. The germline V gene encodes CDR1 MNHNY and CDR2 SVGAGI (reference sequence). The CDR3 sequence is CASSYPETNTEAFF. The CDR3 DNA reads as TGTGCCAGCAGTTACCCGGAGACGAACACTGAAGCTTTCTTT.

This clone was counted once. The chain recombines TRBV9 with TRBJ1-6, with 10 bases identical to TRBD1. The junction had 7 bases not matched to a gene; V was cut back by 4 bases and J by 6 bases. This CDR3 has 16 amino acids. Germline V CDR1 and CDR2: SGDLS, YYNGEE. The CDR3 loop is CASSLRGQGSNSPLHF. In nucleotides, the CDR3 is TGTGCCAGCAGCTTACGGGGACAGGGGAGTAATTCACCCCTCCACTTT. The full variable domain, in which reference TRBV9 and TRBJ1-6 provide the parts outside the CDR3, is DSGVTQTPKHLITATGQRVTLRCSPRSGDLSVYWYQQSLDQGLQFLIQYYNGEERAKGNILERFSAQQFPDLHSELNLSSLELGDSALYFCASSLRGQGSNSPLHFGNGTRLTVT.

The chain carries TRBV7-2 and TRBJ1-4; the D gene is possibly TRBD1 (6 bases). The CDR3 runs to 16 residues. The V and J ends lost 2 bases and 3 bases respectively, with 13 bases between them. Looked up from germline, CDR1 is SGHTA and CDR2 is FQGNSA. CDR3 sequence (DNA): TGTGCCAGCAGCTTACGCACAGGGCTGGCTAATGAAAAACTGTTTTTT. Protein sequence: CASSLRTGLANEKLFF. Combining the CDR3 with reference TRBV7-2 and TRBJ1-4 gives the whole variable domain GAGVSQSPSNKVTEKGKDVELRCDPISGHTALYWYRQSLGQGLEFLIYFQGNSAPDKSGLPSDRFSAERTGGSVSTLTIQRTQQEDSAVYLCASSLRTGLANEKLFFGSGTQLSVL.

The chain combines TRBV5-8 with TRBJ2-5, with 10 positions matching TRBD2. With 4 bases clipped from V and 4 bases from J, the junction kept 7 bases outside the gene matches. Germline-derived CDR1 and CDR2 are SGHTS and YDEGEE. The CDR3 runs 15 residues. CDR3 in DNA: TGTGCCAGCAGCCAGAGCGGGGGGGCCGGAGAGACCCAGTACTTC. Its protein is CASSQSGGAGETQYF.

This clone has more than one count but fewer than ten. The chain recombines TRBV4-2 with TRBJ1-2, with a weak D call TRBD1 (6 bases). This CDR3 spans 14 amino acids. From germline, CDR1 is LGHNA and CDR2 YNFKEQ. Trimming pared 0 bases from V and 7 bases from J, leaving 12 bases between. CDR3 sequence reads: CASSQDRGIGGYTF. Here the CDR3 DNA reads TGTGCCAGCAGCCAAGACAGGGGAATAGGTGGCTACACCTTC.

The CDR3 nucleotides read TGTGCCAGTAAAGCTAGCGGGGTCTACGAGCAGTACTTC. Protein: CASKASGVYEQYF. The chain employs TRBV19 and TRBJ2-7; 9 nucleotides agree with TRBD2. J was trimmed by 3 bases and V by 7 bases; bases with no gene match: 4. The germline gives CDR1 LNHDA, CDR2 SQIVND (reference sequence). The CDR3 runs 13 residues.

This clone was seen just once. The V call is TRBV7-8, the J call TRBJ2-5, with 10 bases aligning to TRBD2. Germline lookup yields CDR1 SGHVS and CDR2 FQNEAQ. The CDR3 spans 16 residues. After removal of 5 bases from V and 4 bases from J, the junction contained 10 bases not matched to a gene. The CDR3 spells CASSPPGLATPETQYF. In nucleotides, the CDR3 is TGTGCCAGCAGCCCCCCGGGACTAGCGACTCCAGAGACCCAGTACTTC. Looking up the rest from reference TRBV7-8 and TRBJ2-5 gives the full variable domain: GAGVSQSPRYKVAKRGQDVALRCDPISGHVSLFWYQQALGQGPEFLTYFQNEAQLDKSGLPSDRFFAERPEGSVSTLKIQRTQQEDSAVYLCASSPPGLATPETQYFGPGTRLLVL.

V is TRBV7-9 and J is TRBJ2-7, with D hard to call. This CDR3 region has 11 residues. Trimming shortened V by 5 bases and J by 4 bases, and 6 bases separated the two germline ends. Germline CDR1 SEHNR, CDR2 FQNEAQ (reference sequence). The CDR3 nucleotides are TGTGCCAGCAGCCAGATATACGAGCAGTACTTC. Translating it yields CASSQIYEQYF.

This clone was detected a few times. V and J are TRBV7-3 and TRBJ2-1; 8 nucleotides match TRBD1. The length of the CDR3 is 16 residues. CDR1 is SGHTA and CDR2 is FQGTGA in the germline V gene. The V segment lost 3 bases and the J segment 5 bases; nucleotides outside the gene matches: 9. CDR3 sequence (DNA): TGTGCCAGCAGCTTGGTCGCAGGGGGCATTAACAATGAGCAGTTCTTC. The encoded protein is CASSLVAGGINNEQFF.

The chain carries TRBV11-2 and TRBJ1-5; D is ambiguous. This CDR3 is built from 13 residues. Germline V gene data show CDR1 as SGHAT and CDR2 as FQNNGV. V lost 11 bases to trimming and J lost 3 bases, with 14 bases between them. The DNA for the CDR3 is TGTGCCTCCAGAGGCTCCTACAATCAGCCCCAGCATTTT. It translates to CASRGSYNQPQHF.

V usage is TRBV12-3 or TRBV12-4 and J usage is TRBJ1-2; no definite D call. The CDR3 is 12 residues long. V was shortened by 4 bases and J by 7 bases, with 10 bases between the two germline ends. CDR3 DNA sequence: TGTGCCAGCAGTTCCGACATCAGTGGCTACACCTTC. As protein: CASSSDISGYTF.

The CDR3 bases are TGCGCCAGCAGCTACGGGACAGGAGGTGAAAAACTGTTTTTT. This sequence encodes CASSYGTGGEKLFF. The gene calls are TRBV5-1 and TRBJ1-4; 8 bases fit TRBD1. Losses at the gene ends were 3 bases for V and 7 bases for J; bases not matched to a gene: 5. The CDR3 covers 14 residues. Germline V gene lookup returns CDR1 SGHRS and CDR2 YFSETQ. The entire variable domain, with the rest obtained from reference TRBV5-1 and TRBJ1-4, is as follows: KAGVTQTPRYLIKTRGQQVTLSCSPISGHRSVSWYQQTPGQGLQFLFEYFSETQRNKGNFPGRFSGRQFSNSRSEMNVSTLELGDSALYLCASSYGTGGEKLFFGSGTQLSVL.

This chain joins TRBV24-1 and TRBJ2-5; a possible D gene is TRBD1 (6 bases). This CDR3 contains 13 residues. With 5 bases removed from V and 5 bases from J, the gap between germline ends came to 11 bases. Germline V gene data show CDR1 as KGHDR and CDR2 as SFDVKD. Here the CDR3 reads CATSGGHSETQYF. DNA for the CDR3: TGTGCCACCAGTGGGGGGCATTCGGAGACCCAGTACTTC.

The chain recombines TRBV10-3 with TRBJ2-1; 12 bases line up with TRBD2. Trimming at V came to 6 bases and at J to 9 bases, leaving 9 bases not matched to a gene. Germline lookup yields CDR1 ENHRY and CDR2 SYGVKD. The CDR3 runs 15 residues. CDR3 in DNA: TGTGCCATCAGGACTAGCGGGGGTGACCGGGGTGAGCAGTTCTTC. Its protein product is CAIRTSGGDRGEQFF.

This rearrangement joins TRBV5-4 to TRBJ2-3, with TRBD2 identical over 10 bases. Germline V gene sequence: CDR1 SGHNT, CDR2 YYREEE (reference sequence). Trimming cost V 2 bases and J 4 bases; bases outside gene matches: 4. The CDR3 length is 15 residues. For the CDR3, the DNA is TGTGCCAGCAGCTTCCTAGCGGGGGTCCCAGATACGCAGTATTTT. This encodes CASSFLAGVPDTQYF.

This clone was seen once. The DNA for the CDR3 is TGTGCCAGCAGCACCCATCGGGCGGGGGTTACCGGGGAGCTGTTTTTT. It translates to CASSTHRAGVTGELFF. The chain joins TRBV11-3 to TRBJ2-2, with 7 nucleotides matching TRBD2. V lost 5 bases and J lost 5; bases outside the gene matches: 11. This CDR3 has 16 residues. Germline V gives CDR1 SGHNT, CDR2 YENEEA.

The chain links TRBV11-2 to TRBJ2-5; 9 bases line up with TRBD1. CDR1 SGHAT and CDR2 FQNNGV come from the germline V gene. CDR3 length equals 16 residues. The junction had 4 bases not matched to a gene; V was cut back by 1 base and J by 1 base. The CDR3 sequence: CASSLAGTGFQETQYF. CDR3 nucleotides: TGTGCCAGCAGCTTAGCTGGGACAGGGTTCCAAGAGACCCAGTACTTC.